The 10 T cell receptor beta chains given below trace back to one sample, sequenced in a study of T cell responses to AZD1222 COVID-19 vaccine. Only in-frame clones appear in the TCRdb table, and some are missing; sequencing was by immunoSEQ multiplex PCR. Here the sample spans 75,000 to 90,000 clones, 86% being singletons. The sample here was peripheral blood, taken on day 0 of AZD1222 vaccination. The source of these receptors is an adult in good health.

This chain links TRBV7-2 with TRBJ1-2; 8 bases agree with TRBD1. Germline values: CDR1 SGHTA, CDR2 FQGNSA. The V gene end was trimmed by 4 bases and the J gene end by 6 bases; junction bases not matched to a gene: 4. The CDR3 totals 13 residues. The CDR3 nucleotides read TGTGCCAGCAGCTACAAGACAGGGGATGGCTACACCTTC. It translates to CASSYKTGDGYTF.

The V and J genes are TRBV7-6 and TRBJ1-1; 8 bases are a match to TRBD1. Germline V lookup: CDR1 SGHVS, CDR2 FNYEAQ. The J segment lost 4 bases and the V segment lost 5 bases, leaving 12 bases of the junction unmatched. This CDR3 has 16 amino acids. The CDR3 here is CASSKYRTGQGTEAFF. The CDR3 DNA reads as TGTGCCAGCAGCAAATACCGGACAGGGCAAGGCACTGAAGCTTTCTTT.

The chain uses TRBV5-1 and TRBJ1-5, with D hard to call. The length of the CDR3 is 14 residues. Deletions cut 4 bases from V and 2 bases from J, with 10 bases between. Germline CDR1 SGHRS, CDR2 YFSETQ. The CDR3 coding sequence is TGCGCCAGCAGCCTCACCGTCGGCAATCAGCCCCAGCATTTT. Translated: CASSLTVGNQPQHF. Looking up the rest from reference TRBV5-1 and TRBJ1-5 gives the full variable domain: KAGVTQTPRYLIKTRGQQVTLSCSPISGHRSVSWYQQTPGQGLQFLFEYFSETQRNKGNFPGRFSGRQFSNSRSEMNVSTLELGDSALYLCASSLTVGNQPQHFGDGTRLSIL.

The V gene is TRBV28, the J gene TRBJ2-1; no clear D. The V end lost 2 bases, the J end lost 7 bases, and 3 bases lay between the germline ends. The germline V gene encodes CDR1 MDHEN and CDR2 SYDVKM. This CDR3 has 11 amino acids. The CDR3 is CASSLQNEQFF. CDR3 nucleotide sequence: TGTGCCAGCAGTTTACAGAATGAGCAGTTCTTC.

The J gene is TRBJ2-5, the V gene TRBV10-2; 10 nucleotides line up with TRBD2. CDR1 and CDR2 from the germline V gene are WSHSY and SAAADI. CDR3 size: 14 residues. The junction had 5 bases not matched to a gene; V was cut back by 8 bases and J by 2 bases. Here the CDR3 reads CASRGLAAQETQYF. CDR3 DNA sequence: TGCGCCAGCCGCGGACTAGCGGCACAAGAGACCCAGTACTTC.

This chain joins TRBV6-6 and TRBJ2-7; D is ambiguous. The V and J ends lost 2 bases and 2 bases respectively, with 13 bases between them. The CDR3 runs to 15 residues. Germline V gene data show CDR1 as MNHNY and CDR2 as SVGAGI (reference sequence). The CDR3 DNA reads as TGTGCCAGCAGTTACGACACCCAAGGGACCTACGAGCAGTACTTC. Its translation: CASSYDTQGTYEQYF.

The chain has TRBV9 and TRBJ2-7; 11 positions agree with TRBD2. With 0 bases clipped from V and 6 bases from J, the junction kept 8 bases outside the gene matches. CDR1 is SGDLS, CDR2 YYNGEE, per germline. The CDR3 runs 16 residues. CDR3 nucleotide sequence: TGTGCCAGCAGCGTAGCTGTAGCTGGGACTAGCGGCGAGCAGTACTTC. Translation: CASSVAVAGTSGEQYF.

V usage is TRBV7-2 and J usage is TRBJ2-5; 7 bases match TRBD1. CDR1 is SGHTA and CDR2 is FQGNSA in the germline V gene. V trimming: 4 bases; J trimming: 6 bases; junction bases outside the gene matches: 8. The CDR3 contains 14 residues. The CDR3 here is CASSSTTGWQTQYF. CDR3 nucleotide sequence: TGTGCCAGCAGCTCGACGACAGGGTGGCAGACCCAGTACTTC.

This clone appeared once. This rearrangement joins TRBV7-2 to TRBJ1-5, with no clear D. This CDR3 has 13 residues. V dropped 1 base and J dropped 10 bases, with 11 bases sitting between them. Germline values: CDR1 SGHTA, CDR2 FQGNSA. CDR3 DNA: TGTGCCAGCAGCTTAGGGGCGGTTGAACCCCAGCATTTT. This translates into CASSLGAVEPQHF.

The V and J genes are TRBV29-1 and TRBJ1-2, with 9 bases that match TRBD1. V trimming: 1 base; J trimming: 3 bases; junction bases outside the gene matches: 12. Germline V gene lookup returns CDR1 SQVTM and CDR2 ANQGSEA. This CDR3 is 17 amino acids long. In DNA, the CDR3 is TGCAGCGTTGAAGGATGGCGTACAGGGGGCACCTACTATGGCTACACCTTC. The encoded protein is CSVEGWRTGGTYYGYTF.